This T cell receptor (beta chain) was captured in a study of beta chain features in type 1 diabetes (dated by TCRdb to between 2017 and 2018). Regarding the complete study: Mean age, gender distribution, total cell number and subset yield were not different between patients and healthy donors. A total of some 100,000,000 sorted cells were examined across all samples, and the number of cells per subset was strongly correlated with RNA yield. The study compared the TCRB repertoires of sorted circulating CD4+ T cell subsets in recently diagnosed type 1 diabetes patients with those in matched healthy donors. Regulatory and stem cell-like memory subsets were isolated from only 8 patients and roughly 8 healthy donors, whereas naive and central memory subsets came from all 30 or so donors.

General conclusions and limits of the study: At VDJ recombination sites, patients with type 1 diabetes made fewer insertions and deleted more nucleotides, a pattern implying thymic rearrangement abnormalities. Naive, central memory and regulatory TCRB repertoires appeared to be more alike among patients than among healthy donors. Only small numbers of individuals were included in the HLA sub-analyses, which left unresolved whether HLA type had any influence on TCRB rearrangement. Because cDNA was sequenced instead of genomic DNA, activated cells with high expression could be over-represented, although the groups did not differ in activation or CD3 levels. Type 1 diabetes patients showed a moderate but significant shortening of TCRB CDR3 length in all four CD4+ subsets. PCR might favor shorter templates, but patient and control samples were amplified and corrected together, so any skew would affect both groups equally.

This clone came up a few times. Its cognate antigen has yet to be identified. Base quality data are lacking; no much larger clone is found one base away. Each donor gave one peripheral blood draw, approximately 0.11 L on average, collected into heparinised tubes. A BD FACSAria II and a panel including CD45RO, CCR7, CD25, CD127, CD95 and CD27 were used to sort naive, central memory, regulatory and stem cell-like memory CD4+ T cells. Every sorted population had a purity above 98%. PBMCs were isolated immediately by Lymphoprep density gradient centrifugation and stained directly without culture. To minimize batch effects, samples were stained and sorted in pairs, one healthy donor with one patient per experiment. Sequences MNHEY (CDR1) and SMNVEV (CDR2) are obtained from the germline V gene (reference sequence). V is cut by 5 bases and J by 1 base, and the space between the germline ends is 5 bases. The CDR3 numbers 13 residues from cysteine through phenylalanine. CDR3 DNA only is kept here, 39 bases in frame from base 1.

All of the isolated RNA was reverse transcribed with the High Capacity cDNA Reverse Transcription Kit, so expressed TCRB transcripts were sequenced. Naive, central memory and regulatory T cell samples underwent deep immunoSEQ sequencing, averaging approximately 3.5 million total reads per sample. Sorted cells were lysed in RLT buffer and RNA was extracted with DNase-treated RNeasy Micro or Mini kits, depending on cell number. To prevent cross-contamination, each cell subset was processed individually, whereas patient and healthy donor samples were processed jointly. The immunoSEQ multiplex PCR was used to amplify TCRB sequences from cDNA, yielding 87-bp fragments that span the CDR3 region. Sequencing of the amplicons was done on the Illumina HiSeq platform. As for the original processing: Synthetic template baselines were used to correct PCR bias computationally, reads within Hamming distance 2 were collapsed, and singletons that could not be merged were discarded. Reads were aligned to IMGT to assign V, D and J genes, CDR3 length, and insertions or deletions at six rearrangement sites. Within each subset, clonotype counts were normalized to sorted cell number, and only after that were true diversity and Gini coefficients computed with the tcR R package. The overlap coefficient, calculated on TCRB nucleotide sequences, was used to measure repertoire sharing. Out-of-frame TCRB sequences from naive cells were analyzed as a proxy for the pre-selection repertoire. TCRdb provides this immuneACCESS table in a form limited to in-frame rearrangements. Some clones are lacking; in checked studies, under half of them reflect an unresolved V gene, and why the rest are absent is not known. The V and J calls and the clone size are those of that table, but D and trimming were determined from the DNA. Present in this sample are hundreds of thousands of clones, roughly a tenth of which were seen just once. Together, the top ten hold around 0.017% of the sample.

The sequence is built from TRBV27 and TRBJ2-2; no D gene can be assigned with confidence. This receptor was identified in a man under 40 with type 1 diabetes. The source material was naive CD4+ T cells from blood. This specimen's cell subset or site label, per the study, means: true naive CD4+ T cells. The CDR3 amino acid sequence is: CASSLRNTGELFF. The sequence in DNA is TGTGCCAGCAGTCTCAGGAACACCGGGGAGCTGTTTTTT.